This T cell receptor (beta chain) was found in a study of regulatory T cells in long-lasting Graves disease. Many counts were recorded for this clonotype. Building of the TCR beta libraries involved iRepertoire HTBI primers and Arm-PCR of CDR3 regions. In TCRdb, the multiplex PCR reads were re-called with MiXCR into one record per CDR3 protein. The repertoire holds fewer than 650,000 distinct CDR3 sequences, with 16% as singletons. The time point was: newly diagnosed GD, antithyroid drugs for less than 3 months. Preparation of the TCR library used RNA extracted from PBMCs. Each patient gave around 8.1 milliliters of EDTA-anticoagulated peripheral blood. Losses at the gene ends were 9 bases for V and 5 bases for J; bases not matched to a gene: 6. Germline V gene lookup returns CDR1 KGHDR and CDR2 SFDVKD. This CDR3 is built from 13 residues. These data were likewise used in another study, on T cells in Graves' hyperthyroidism and ophthalmopathy.

This sample comprised peripheral blood mononuclear cells (PBMCs), obtained at new diagnosis, from a patient treated with antithyroid drugs. The receptor was derived from a man younger than 35 with Graves disease. The rearrangement joins TRBV24-1 to TRBJ2-1; TRBD1 matches at 7 bases. The CDR3 bases are TGTGCCACCTCTACAGGGGCCAACAATGAGCAGTTCTTC. This gives the protein CATSTGANNEQFF.